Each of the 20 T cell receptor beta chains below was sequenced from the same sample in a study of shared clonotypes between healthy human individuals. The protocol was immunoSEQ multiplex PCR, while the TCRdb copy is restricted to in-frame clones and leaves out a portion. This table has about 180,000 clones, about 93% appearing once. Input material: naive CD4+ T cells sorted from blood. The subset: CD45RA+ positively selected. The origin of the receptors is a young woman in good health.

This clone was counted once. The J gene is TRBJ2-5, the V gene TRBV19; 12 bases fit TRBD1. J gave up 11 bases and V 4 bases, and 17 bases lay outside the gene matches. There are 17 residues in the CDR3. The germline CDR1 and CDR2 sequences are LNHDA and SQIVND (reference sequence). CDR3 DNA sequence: TGTGCCAGTAGTACCACATCCCCGGGACAGGGGGCATCGGTGCAGTACTTC. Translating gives CASSTTSPGQGASVQYF.

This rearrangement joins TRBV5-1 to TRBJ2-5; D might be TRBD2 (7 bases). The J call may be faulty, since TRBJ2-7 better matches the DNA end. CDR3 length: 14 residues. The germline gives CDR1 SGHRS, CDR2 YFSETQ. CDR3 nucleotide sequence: TGCGCCAGCAGCTTGGTCGGGGGGCGGTACGAGCAGTACTTC. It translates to CASSLVGGRYEQYF.

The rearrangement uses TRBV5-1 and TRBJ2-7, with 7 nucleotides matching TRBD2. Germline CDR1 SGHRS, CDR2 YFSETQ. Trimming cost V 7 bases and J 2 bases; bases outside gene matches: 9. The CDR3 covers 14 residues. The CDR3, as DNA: TGCGCCAGCGGCGATTCGGGGGGTCCCTACGAGCAGTACTTC. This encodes CASGDSGGPYEQYF.

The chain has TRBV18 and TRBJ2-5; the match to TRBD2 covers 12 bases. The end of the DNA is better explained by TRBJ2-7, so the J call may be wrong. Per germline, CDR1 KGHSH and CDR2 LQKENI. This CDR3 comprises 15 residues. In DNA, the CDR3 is TGTGCCAGCTCAGCCCGGACTAGCGGGAACTACGAGCAGTACTTC. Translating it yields CASSARTSGNYEQYF.

The CDR3 loop is CASSRTGVYGYTF. CDR3 in DNA: TGTGCCAGCAGCCGGACGGGGGTCTATGGCTACACCTTC. The chain links TRBV27 to TRBJ1-2; a weak D match, TRBD1 (5 bases). The length of the CDR3 is 13 residues. Trimming removed 6 bases at V and 4 bases at J, with 12 bases between. Germline loops: CDR1 MNHEY, CDR2 SMNVEV (reference sequence).

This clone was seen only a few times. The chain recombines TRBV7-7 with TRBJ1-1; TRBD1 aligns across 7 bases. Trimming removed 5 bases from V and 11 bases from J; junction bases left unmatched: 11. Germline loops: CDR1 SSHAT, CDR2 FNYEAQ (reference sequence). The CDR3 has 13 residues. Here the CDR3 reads CASSPGGGKIAFF. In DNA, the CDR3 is TGTGCCAGCAGCCCAGGGGGAGGGAAGATTGCTTTCTTT.

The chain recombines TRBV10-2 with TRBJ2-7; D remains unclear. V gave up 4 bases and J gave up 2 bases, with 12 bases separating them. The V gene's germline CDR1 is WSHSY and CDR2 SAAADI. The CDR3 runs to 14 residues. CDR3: CASSVPGGAYEQYF. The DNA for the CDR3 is TGCGCCAGCAGTGTGCCGGGTGGTGCCTACGAGCAGTACTTC.

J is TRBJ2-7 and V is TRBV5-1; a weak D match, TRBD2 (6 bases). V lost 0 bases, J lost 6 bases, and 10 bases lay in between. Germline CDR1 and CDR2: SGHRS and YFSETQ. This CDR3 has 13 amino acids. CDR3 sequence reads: CASSLVQGGEQYF. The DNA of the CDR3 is TGCGCCAGCAGCTTGGTCCAGGGAGGCGAGCAGTACTTC.

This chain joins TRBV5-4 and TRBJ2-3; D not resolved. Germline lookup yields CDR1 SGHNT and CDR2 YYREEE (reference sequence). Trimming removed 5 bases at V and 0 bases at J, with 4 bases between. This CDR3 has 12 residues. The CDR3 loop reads CASRGSTDTQYF. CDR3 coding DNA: TGTGCCAGCAGGGGAAGCACAGATACGCAGTATTTT.

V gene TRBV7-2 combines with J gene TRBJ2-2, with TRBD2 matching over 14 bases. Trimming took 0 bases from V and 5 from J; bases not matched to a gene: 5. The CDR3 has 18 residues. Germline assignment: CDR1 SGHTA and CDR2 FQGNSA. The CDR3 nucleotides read TGTGCCAGCAGCTTAGCCGGGACTAGCGGGAGAGTTACCGGGGAGCTGTTTTTT. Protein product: CASSLAGTSGRVTGELFF.

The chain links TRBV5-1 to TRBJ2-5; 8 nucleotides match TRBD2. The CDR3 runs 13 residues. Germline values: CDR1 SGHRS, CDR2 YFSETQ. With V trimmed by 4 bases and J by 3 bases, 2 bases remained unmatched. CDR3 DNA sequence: TGCGCCAGCAGCCCGGGACTAGAAGAGACCCAGTACTTC. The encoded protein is CASSPGLEETQYF.

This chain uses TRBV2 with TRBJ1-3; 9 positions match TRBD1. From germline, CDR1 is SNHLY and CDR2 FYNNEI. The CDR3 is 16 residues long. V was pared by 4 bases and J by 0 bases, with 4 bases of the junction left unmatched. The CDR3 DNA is TGTGCCAGCAGTGTACAGGGGGCTAGCTCTGGAAACACCATATATTTT. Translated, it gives CASSVQGASSGNTIYF.

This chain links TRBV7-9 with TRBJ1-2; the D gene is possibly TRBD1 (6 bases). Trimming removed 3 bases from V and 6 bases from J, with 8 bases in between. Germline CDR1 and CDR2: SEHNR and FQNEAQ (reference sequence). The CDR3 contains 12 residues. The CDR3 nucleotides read TGTGCCAGCAGCTTGGGGGGCGATGGCTACACCTTC. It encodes CASSLGGDGYTF.

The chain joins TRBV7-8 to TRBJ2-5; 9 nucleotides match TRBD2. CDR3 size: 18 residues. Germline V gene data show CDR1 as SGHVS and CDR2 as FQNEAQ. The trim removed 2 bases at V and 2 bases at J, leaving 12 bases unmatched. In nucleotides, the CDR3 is TGTGCCAGCAGCTTATCTCGGCGGCGGGAGGGATCGCAAGAGACCCAGTACTTC. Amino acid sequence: CASSLSRRREGSQETQYF.

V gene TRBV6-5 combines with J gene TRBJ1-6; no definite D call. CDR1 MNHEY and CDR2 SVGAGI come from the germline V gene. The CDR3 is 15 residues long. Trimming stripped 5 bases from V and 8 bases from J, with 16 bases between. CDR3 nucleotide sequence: TGTGCCAGCAGTCCCGCCATGATCCGGGATTCACCCCTCCACTTT. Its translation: CASSPAMIRDSPLHF.

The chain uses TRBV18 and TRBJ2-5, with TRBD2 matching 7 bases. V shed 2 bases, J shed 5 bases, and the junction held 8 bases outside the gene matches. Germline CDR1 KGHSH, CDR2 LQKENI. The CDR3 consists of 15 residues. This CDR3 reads CASSPIESGTETQYF. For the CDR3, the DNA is TGTGCCAGCTCACCAATAGAAAGCGGGACGGAGACCCAGTACTTC.

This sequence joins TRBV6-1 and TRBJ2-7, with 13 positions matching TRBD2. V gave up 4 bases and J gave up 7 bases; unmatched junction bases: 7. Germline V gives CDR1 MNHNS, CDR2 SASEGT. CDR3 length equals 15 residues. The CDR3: CASSGRTSGRGEQYF. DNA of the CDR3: TGTGCCAGCAGTGGGCGGACTAGCGGGAGAGGGGAGCAGTACTTC.

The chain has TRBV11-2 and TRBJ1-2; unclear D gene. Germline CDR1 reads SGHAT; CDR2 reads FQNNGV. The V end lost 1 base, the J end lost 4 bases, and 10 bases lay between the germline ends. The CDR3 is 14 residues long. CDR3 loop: CASSLVAGIYGYTF. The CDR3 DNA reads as TGTGCCAGCAGCTTAGTAGCTGGAATCTATGGCTACACCTTC.

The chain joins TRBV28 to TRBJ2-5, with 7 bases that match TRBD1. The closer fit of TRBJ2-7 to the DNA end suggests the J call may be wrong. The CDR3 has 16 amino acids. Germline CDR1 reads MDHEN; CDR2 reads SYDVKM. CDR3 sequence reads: CASSLDLGTAPYEQYF. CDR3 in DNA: TGTGCCAGCAGTTTAGATTTGGGGACAGCCCCCTACGAGCAGTACTTC.

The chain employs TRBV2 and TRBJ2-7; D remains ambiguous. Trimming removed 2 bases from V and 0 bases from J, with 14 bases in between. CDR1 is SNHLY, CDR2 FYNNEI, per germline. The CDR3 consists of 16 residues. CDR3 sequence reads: CASSERHPNLSYEQYF. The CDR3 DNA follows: TGTGCCAGCAGTGAAAGGCACCCCAACCTCTCCTACGAGCAGTACTTC.